This T cell receptor beta chain stems from a study of blood T cell repertoires in COVID-19. This CDR3 is built from 11 residues. Per the germline V gene, CDR1 is MGHRA and CDR2 is YSYEKL. V was trimmed by 6 bases and J by 1 base, leaving 4 bases between them. The repertoire was sequenced with immunoSEQ multiplex PCR; TCRdb's copy has only in-frame clones and lacks some. Of fewer than 400,000 clones in the sample, about nine tenths are singletons; the top ten hold about 4.6%. This sequence originates from a man aged 25-45 years who had recovered from COVID-19. The chain links TRBV4-1 to TRBJ2-7; no firm D call. Sequencing was carried out using PBMCs or T cells enriched from blood (not recorded which). CDR3 sequence reads: CASRASYEQYF. As DNA, the CDR3 is TGCGCCAGCAGAGCATCCTACGAGCAGTACTTC.